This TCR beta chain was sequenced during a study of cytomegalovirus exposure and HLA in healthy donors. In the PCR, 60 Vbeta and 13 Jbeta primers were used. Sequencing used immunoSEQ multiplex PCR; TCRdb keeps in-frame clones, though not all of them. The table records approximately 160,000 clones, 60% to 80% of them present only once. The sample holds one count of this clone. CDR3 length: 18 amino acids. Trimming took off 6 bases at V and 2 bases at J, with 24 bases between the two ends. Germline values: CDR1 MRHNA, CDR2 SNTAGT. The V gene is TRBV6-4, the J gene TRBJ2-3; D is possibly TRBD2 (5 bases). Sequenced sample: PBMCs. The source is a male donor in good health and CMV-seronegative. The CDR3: CASSPGRASSSSTDTQYF. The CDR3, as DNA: TGTGCCAGCAGCCCCGGTCGGGCTTCTAGCAGTTCCACAGATACGCAGTATTTT.